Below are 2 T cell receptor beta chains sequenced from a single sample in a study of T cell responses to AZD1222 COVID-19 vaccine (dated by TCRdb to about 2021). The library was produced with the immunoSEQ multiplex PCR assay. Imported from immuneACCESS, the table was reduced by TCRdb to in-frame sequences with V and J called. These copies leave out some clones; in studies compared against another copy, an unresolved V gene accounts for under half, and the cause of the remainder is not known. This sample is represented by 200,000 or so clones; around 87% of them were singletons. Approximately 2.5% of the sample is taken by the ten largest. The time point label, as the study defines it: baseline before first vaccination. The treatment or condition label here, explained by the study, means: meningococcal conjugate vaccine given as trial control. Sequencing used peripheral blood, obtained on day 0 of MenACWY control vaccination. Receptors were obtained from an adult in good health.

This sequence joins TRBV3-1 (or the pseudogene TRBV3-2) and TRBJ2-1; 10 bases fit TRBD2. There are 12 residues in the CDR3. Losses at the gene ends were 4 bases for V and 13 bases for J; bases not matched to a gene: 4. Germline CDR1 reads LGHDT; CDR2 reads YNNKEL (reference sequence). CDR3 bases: TGTGCCAGCAGCCGGTCTAGCGGGGGCCAGTTCTTC. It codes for CASSRSSGGQFF.

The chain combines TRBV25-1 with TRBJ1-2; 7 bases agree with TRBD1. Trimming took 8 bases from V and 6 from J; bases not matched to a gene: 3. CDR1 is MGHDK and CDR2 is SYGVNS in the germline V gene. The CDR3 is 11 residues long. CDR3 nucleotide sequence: TGTGCCAGCTCCAGGGGGGATGGCTACACCTTC. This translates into CASSRGDGYTF.